This T cell receptor beta chain was retrieved from a study of CD8 T cells in ankylosing spondylitis. General study findings and limits: Seven to nine highly homologous variants formed a TCR beta motif that appeared characteristic of ankylosing spondylitis blood. Significantly higher representation of disease-linked clones was reported for matched ankylosing spondylitis synovial fluid. The authors found the disease-linked clones to be CD8+ and relatively rare in peripheral blood.

One entry per CDR3 protein, called by TCRdb with MiXCR from the 5' RACE reads. The sample lists 150,000 to 200,000 distinct CDR3 sequences; 15% to 20% were seen once. Points on this clonotype: The antigen is unknown.

The CDR3 covers 12 residues. Deletions cut 8 bases from V and 4 bases from J, with 13 bases between. Germline values: CDR1 SQVTM, CDR2 ANQGSEA. Specimen: blood, either unsorted or a sorted T cell fraction (not recorded which). The sequence derives from a male donor with ankylosing spondylitis or in good health (not recorded which). The V call is TRBV29-1, the J call TRBJ2-3, with D possibly matching TRBD2 (7 bases). The CDR3 is CSLEGGSDTQYF. CDR3 in DNA: TGCAGCCTGGAGGGGGGGTCAGATACGCAGTATTTT.